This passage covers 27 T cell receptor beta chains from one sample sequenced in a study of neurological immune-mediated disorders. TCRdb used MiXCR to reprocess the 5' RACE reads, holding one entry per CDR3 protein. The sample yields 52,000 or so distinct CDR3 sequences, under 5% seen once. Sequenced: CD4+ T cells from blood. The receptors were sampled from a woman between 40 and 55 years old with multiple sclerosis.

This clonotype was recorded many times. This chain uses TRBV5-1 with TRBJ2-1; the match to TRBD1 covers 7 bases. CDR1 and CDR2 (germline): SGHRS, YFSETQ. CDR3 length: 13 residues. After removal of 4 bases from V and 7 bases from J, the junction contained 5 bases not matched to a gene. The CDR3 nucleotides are TGCGCCAGCAGCCGGGGACAGCTGAATGAGCAGTTCTTC. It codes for CASSRGQLNEQFF.

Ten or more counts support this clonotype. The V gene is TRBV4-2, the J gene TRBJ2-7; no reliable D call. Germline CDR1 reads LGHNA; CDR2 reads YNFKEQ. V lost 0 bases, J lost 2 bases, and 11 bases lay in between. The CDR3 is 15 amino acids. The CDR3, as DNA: TGTGCCAGCAGCCAAGATCTTAGTGGAACCTACGAGCAGTACTTC. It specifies CASSQDLSGTYEQYF.

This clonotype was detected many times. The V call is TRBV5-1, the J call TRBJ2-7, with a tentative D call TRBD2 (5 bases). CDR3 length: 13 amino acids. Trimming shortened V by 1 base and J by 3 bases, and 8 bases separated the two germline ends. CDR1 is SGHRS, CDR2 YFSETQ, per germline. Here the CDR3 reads CASSLSGYYEQYF. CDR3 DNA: TGCGCCAGCAGCTTGAGCGGATACTACGAGCAGTACTTC.

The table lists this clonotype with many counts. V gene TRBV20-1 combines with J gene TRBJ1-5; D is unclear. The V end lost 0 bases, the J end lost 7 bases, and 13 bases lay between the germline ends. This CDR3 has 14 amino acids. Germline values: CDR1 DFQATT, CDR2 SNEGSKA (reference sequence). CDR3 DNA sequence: TGCAGTGCTAGAGATAGGATCGGTCACCAGCCCCAGCATTTT. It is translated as CSARDRIGHQPQHF.

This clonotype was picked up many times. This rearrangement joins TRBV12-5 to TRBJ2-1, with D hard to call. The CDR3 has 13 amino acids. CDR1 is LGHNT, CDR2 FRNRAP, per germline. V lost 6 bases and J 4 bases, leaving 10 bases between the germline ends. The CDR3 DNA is TGTGCTAGTGGGAAGGCATCGTACAATGAGCAGTTCTTC. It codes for CASGKASYNEQFF.

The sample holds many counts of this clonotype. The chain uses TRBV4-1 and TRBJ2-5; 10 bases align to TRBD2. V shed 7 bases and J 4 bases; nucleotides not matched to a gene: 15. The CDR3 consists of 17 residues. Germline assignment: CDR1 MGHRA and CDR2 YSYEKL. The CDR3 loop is CASTPSGGGGSRETQYF. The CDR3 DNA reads TGCGCCAGCACCCCTAGCGGGGGCGGGGGTAGTCGAGAGACCCAGTACTTC.

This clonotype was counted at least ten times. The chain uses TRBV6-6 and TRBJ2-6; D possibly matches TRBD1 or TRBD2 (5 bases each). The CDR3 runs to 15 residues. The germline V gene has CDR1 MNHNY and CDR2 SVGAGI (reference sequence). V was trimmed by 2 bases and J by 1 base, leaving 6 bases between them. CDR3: CASSYEGSGANVLTF. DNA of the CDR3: TGTGCCAGCAGTTACGAGGGGTCTGGGGCCAACGTCCTGACTTTC.

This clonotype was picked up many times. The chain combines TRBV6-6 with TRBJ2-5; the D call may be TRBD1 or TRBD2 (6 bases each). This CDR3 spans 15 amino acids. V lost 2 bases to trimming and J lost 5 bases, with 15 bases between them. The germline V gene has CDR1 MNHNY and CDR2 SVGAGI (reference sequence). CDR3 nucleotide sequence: TGTGCCAGCAGTTACCCGGCTGAAGGGGGGGAGACCCAGTACTTC. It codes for CASSYPAEGGETQYF.

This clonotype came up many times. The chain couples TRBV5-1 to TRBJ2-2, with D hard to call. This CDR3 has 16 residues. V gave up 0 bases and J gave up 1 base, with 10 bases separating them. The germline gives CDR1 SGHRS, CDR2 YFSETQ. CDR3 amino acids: CASSLVRGMNTGELFF. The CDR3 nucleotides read TGCGCCAGCAGCTTGGTGAGAGGAATGAACACCGGGGAGCTGTTTTTT.

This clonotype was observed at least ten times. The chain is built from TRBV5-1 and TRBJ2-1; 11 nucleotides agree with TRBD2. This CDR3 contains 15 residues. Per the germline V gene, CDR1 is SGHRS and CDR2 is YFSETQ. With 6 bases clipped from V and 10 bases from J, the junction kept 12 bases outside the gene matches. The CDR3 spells CASTEQGRLAGEQFF. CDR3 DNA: TGCGCCAGCACCGAGCAGGGCAGACTAGCGGGGGAGCAGTTCTTC.

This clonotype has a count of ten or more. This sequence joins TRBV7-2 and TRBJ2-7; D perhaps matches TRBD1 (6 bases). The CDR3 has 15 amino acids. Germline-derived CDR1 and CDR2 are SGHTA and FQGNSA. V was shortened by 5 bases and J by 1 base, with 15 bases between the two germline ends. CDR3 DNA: TGTGCCAGCAGCCTGGGGGCGACGGGTTCCTACGAGCAGTACTTC. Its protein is CASSLGATGSYEQYF.

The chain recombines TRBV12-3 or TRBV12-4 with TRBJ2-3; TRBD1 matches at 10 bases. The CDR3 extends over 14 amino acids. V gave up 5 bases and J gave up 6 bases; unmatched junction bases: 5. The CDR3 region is CASSLGQGEDTQYF. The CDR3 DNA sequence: TGTGCCAGCAGTCTTGGACAGGGGGAGGATACGCAGTATTTT.

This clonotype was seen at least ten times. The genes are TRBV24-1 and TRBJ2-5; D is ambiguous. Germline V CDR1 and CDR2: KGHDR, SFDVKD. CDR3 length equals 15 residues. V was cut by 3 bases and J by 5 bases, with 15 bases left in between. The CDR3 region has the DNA TGTGCCACCAGTGATCAAGGCGGCAGGCCGGAGACCCAGTACTTC. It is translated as CATSDQGGRPETQYF.

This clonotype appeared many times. The CDR3 is CASSSTPSEAFF. CDR3 nucleotide sequence: TGTGCCAGCAGTTCCACCCCCTCTGAAGCTTTCTTT. V and J are TRBV6-6 and TRBJ1-1; D is unclear. Germline loops: CDR1 MNHNY, CDR2 SVGAGI (reference sequence). The CDR3 has 12 residues. V gave up 4 bases and J gave up 6 bases, with 9 bases separating them.

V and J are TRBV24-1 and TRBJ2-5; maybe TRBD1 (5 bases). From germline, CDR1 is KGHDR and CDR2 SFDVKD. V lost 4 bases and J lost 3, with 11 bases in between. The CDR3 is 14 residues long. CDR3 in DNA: TGTGCCACCAGTGAGGGGCAGACGAAAGAGACCCAGTACTTC. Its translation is CATSEGQTKETQYF.

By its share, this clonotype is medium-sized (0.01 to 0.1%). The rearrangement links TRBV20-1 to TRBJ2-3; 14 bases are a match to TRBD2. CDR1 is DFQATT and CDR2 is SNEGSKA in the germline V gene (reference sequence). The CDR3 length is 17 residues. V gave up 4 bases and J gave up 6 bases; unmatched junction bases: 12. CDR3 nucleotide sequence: TGCAGTGCTACCCTCGGACTAGCGGGGGGCACATCCGATACGCAGTATTTT. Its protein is CSATLGLAGGTSDTQYF.

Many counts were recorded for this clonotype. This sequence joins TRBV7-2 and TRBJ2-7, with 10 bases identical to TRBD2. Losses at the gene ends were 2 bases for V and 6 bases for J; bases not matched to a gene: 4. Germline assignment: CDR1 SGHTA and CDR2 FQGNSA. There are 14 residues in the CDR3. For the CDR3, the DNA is TGTGCCAGCAGCTTAACACTAGCGGGGAGCGAGCAGTACTTC. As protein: CASSLTLAGSEQYF.

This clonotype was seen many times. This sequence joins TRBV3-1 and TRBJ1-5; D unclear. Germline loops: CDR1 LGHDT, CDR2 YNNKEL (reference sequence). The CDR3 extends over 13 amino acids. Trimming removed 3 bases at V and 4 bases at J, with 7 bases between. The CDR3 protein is CASSQGYNQPQHF. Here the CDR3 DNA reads TGTGCCAGCAGCCAGGGGTATAATCAGCCCCAGCATTTT.

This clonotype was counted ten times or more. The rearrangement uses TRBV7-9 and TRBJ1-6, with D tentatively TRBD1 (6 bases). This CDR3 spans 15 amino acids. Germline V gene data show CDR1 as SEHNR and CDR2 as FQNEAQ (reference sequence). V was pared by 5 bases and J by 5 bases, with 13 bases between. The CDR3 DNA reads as TGTGCCAGCAGCCACCGGGACACCGATAATTCACCCCTCCACTTT. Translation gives CASSHRDTDNSPLHF.

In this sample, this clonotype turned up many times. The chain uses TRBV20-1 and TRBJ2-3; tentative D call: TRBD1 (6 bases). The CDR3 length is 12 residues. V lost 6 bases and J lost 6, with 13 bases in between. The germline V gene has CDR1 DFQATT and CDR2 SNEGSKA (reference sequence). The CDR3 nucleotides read TGCAGTGCCCAAGGGGGAACGGATACGCAGTATTTT. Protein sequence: CSAQGGTDTQYF.

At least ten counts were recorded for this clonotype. CDR3 in amino acids: CASSLEGALFSDTQYF. CDR3 DNA sequence: TGTGCCAGCAGCTTGGAGGGGGCTTTATTCTCAGATACGCAGTATTTT. This sequence joins TRBV5-4 and TRBJ2-3, with 7 bases fitting TRBD1. V lost 0 bases to trimming and J lost 4 bases; unmatched junction nucleotides: 8. CDR3 length: 16 amino acids. CDR1 SGHNT and CDR2 YYREEE come from the germline V gene (reference sequence).

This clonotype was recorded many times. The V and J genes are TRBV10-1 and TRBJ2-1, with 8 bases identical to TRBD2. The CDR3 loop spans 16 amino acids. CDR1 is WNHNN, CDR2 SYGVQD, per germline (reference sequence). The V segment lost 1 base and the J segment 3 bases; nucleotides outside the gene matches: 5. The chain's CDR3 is CASSEWERGSYNEQFF. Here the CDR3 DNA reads TGCGCCAGCAGTGAGTGGGAGCGGGGGAGCTACAATGAGCAGTTCTTC.

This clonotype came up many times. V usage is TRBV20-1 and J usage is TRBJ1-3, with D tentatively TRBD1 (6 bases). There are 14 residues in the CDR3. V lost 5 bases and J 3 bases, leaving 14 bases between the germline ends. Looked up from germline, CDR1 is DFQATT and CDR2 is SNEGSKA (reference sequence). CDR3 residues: CSAEKTGLGNTIYF. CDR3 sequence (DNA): TGCAGTGCTGAGAAAACAGGGCTTGGAAACACCATATATTTT.

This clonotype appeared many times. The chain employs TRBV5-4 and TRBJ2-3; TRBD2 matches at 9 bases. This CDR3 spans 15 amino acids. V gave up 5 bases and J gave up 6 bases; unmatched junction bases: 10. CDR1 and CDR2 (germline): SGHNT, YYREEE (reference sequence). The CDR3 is CASRLASGAWDTQYF. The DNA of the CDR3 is TGTGCCAGCAGACTGGCTAGCGGGGCCTGGGATACGCAGTATTTT.

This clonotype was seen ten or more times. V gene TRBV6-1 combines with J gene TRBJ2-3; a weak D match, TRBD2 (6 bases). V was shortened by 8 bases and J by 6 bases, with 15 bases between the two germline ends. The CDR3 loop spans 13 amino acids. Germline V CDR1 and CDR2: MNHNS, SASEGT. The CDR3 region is CASGTLAADTQYF. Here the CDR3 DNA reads TGTGCCAGCGGGACTCTTGCGGCCGATACGCAGTATTTT.

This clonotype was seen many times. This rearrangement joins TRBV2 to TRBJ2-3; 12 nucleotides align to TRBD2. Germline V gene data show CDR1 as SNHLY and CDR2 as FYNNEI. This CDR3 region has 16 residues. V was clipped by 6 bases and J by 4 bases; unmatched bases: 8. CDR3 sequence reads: CASSGRLAGVSDTQYF. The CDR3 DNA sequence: TGTGCCAGCAGCGGTCGACTAGCGGGGGTGTCAGATACGCAGTATTTT.

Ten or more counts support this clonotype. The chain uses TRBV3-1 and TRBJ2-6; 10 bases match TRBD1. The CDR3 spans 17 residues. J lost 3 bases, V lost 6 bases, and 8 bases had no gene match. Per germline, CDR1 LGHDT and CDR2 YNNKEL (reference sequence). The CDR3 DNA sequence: TGTGCCAGCAGTCCGGGACAGGGGCTTAGTGGGGCCAACGTCCTGACTTTC. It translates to CASSPGQGLSGANVLTF.